This entry features one T cell receptor beta chain sequence. The sample is drawn from a study of blood T cell repertoires in COVID-19. Looking at the study overall: Acute-phase and convalescent COVID-19 samples originated in the United States, Italy and Spain. Sample material is recorded as cDNA or gDNA derived from T cells, B-cell-depleted T cells, or PBMCs.

Study processing details: It was from reference gene primer amplification that nucleated cell counts were estimated. Assay used: immunoSEQ multiplex PCR; TCRdb lists only in-frame clones, some missing. D and trimming come from the DNA, and the V and J calls and clone size come from that table. The data hold 250,000 or so clones, with 84% observed a single time. Germline CDR1 reads SGHRS; CDR2 reads YFSETQ. Trimming removed 2 bases at V and 2 bases at J, with 7 bases between. The CDR3 contains 14 residues. The TCR was taken from a woman between 35 and 50 years old who had recovered from COVID-19. Sequences were obtained from peripheral blood. J is TRBJ2-2 and V is TRBV5-1; no reliable D call. The CDR3 loop is CASSFTSNTGELFF. CDR3 in DNA: TGCGCCAGCAGCTTTACATCAAACACCGGGGAGCTGTTTTTT.